Sequencing of this T cell receptor beta chain was carried out in a study of shared clonotypes between healthy human individuals. General study points: A limitation of the genetic and exposure-history diversity represented arose from few donors.

CD8 cells regarded as naive lacked CD45RO, were positively chosen for CCR7, and omitted terminally differentiated effector memory CD45RA+ cells. The study drew its donors from healthy HIV-negative adults without recent acute infections or vaccinations. Libraries were prepared by immunoSEQ multiplex PCR; TCRdb keeps only in-frame clonotypes and omits some of them. The table records a few hundred thousand clones, around 95% of them present only once. Worth noting for this clone: Its antigen remains unidentified.

Looked up from germline, CDR1 is MNHEY and CDR2 is SMNVEV (reference sequence). V shed 2 bases and J shed 2 bases, with 13 bases lying between them. The CDR3 spans 15 residues. This TCR came from a woman under 40 in good health. The sequencing sample was made of naive CD8+ T cells sorted from blood. This chain links TRBV27 with TRBJ2-7, with TRBD1 as a possible D gene (6 bases). This CDR3 reads CASSLLGTGTYEQYF. As DNA, the CDR3 is TGTGCCAGCAGTTTACTGGGAACAGGGACCTACGAGCAGTACTTC.